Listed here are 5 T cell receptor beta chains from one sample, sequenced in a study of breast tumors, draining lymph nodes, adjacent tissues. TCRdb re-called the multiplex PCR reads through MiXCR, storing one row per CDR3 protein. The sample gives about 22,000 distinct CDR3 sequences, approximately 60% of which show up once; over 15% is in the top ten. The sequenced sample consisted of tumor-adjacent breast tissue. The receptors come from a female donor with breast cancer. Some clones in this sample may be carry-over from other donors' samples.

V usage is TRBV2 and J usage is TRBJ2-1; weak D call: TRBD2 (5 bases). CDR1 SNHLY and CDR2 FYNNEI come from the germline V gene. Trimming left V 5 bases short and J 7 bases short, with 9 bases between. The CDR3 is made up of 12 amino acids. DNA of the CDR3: TGTGCCAGCAGTATGACGGGGAATGAGCAGTTCTTC. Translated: CASSMTGNEQFF.

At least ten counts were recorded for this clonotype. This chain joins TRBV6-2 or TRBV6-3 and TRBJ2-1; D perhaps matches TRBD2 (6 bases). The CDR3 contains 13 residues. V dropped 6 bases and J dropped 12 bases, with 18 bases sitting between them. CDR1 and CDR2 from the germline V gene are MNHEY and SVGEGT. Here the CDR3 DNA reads TGTGCCAGCAGCCCCGACAGTTGGGAGGTGCAGTTCTTC. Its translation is CASSPDSWEVQFF.

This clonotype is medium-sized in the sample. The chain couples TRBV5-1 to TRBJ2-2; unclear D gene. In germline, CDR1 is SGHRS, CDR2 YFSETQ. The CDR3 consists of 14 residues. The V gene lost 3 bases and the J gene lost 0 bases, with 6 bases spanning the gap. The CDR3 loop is CASSSTTNTGELFF. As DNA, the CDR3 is TGCGCCAGCAGCTCCACAACGAACACCGGGGAGCTGTTTTTT.

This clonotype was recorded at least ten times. The CDR3 bases are TGTGCCAGCAGTCACGCCCGTGGACTAGCGGGAGATACGCAGTATTTT. This gives the protein CASSHARGLAGDTQYF. V gene TRBV6-2 or TRBV6-3 combines with J gene TRBJ2-3, with TRBD2 identical over 11 bases. With V trimmed by 5 bases and J by 5 bases, 9 bases remained unmatched. Per the germline V gene, CDR1 is MNHEY and CDR2 is SVGEGT. The CDR3 spans 16 residues.

The CDR3 spells CASRLGVAQDYGYTF. The CDR3 coding sequence is TGTGCCAGCAGGCTAGGCGTCGCACAGGATTATGGCTACACCTTC. The chain carries TRBV7-9 and TRBJ1-2; possible D gene TRBD1, 5 bases. The CDR3 contains 15 residues. V was shortened by 6 bases and J by 5 bases, with 19 bases between the two germline ends. The V gene's germline CDR1 is SEHNR and CDR2 FQNEAQ (reference sequence).